Presented here are 9 T cell receptor beta chains from one specimen sequenced in a study of T cells after yellow fever vaccination. From the 5' RACE reads, TCRdb called clonotypes with MiXCR, one entry per CDR3 protein. Of a few hundred thousand distinct CDR3 sequences in the sample, about 6.2% were seen once. The sample in question was PBMCs, obtained 5 days after the yellow fever booster vaccination. The receptor set was obtained from a man in his thirties or forties who received the YFV17D yellow fever vaccine.

Comment on this clonotype: One end of the junction is discordant with germline, which a read error may explain. V is TRBV20-1 and J is TRBJ2-1; 7 positions agree with TRBD2. Germline V gene data show CDR1 as DFQATT and CDR2 as SNEGSKA (reference sequence). There are 19 residues in the CDR3. The CDR3 spells CCARDLDGGSSHSYNEQFF. CDR3 coding DNA: TGCTGTGCTAGAGATCTTGACGGCGGGAGCTCCCACTCCTACAATGAGCAGTTCTTC.

This clonotype showed up many times. The chain employs TRBV20-1 and TRBJ1-5; tentative D call: TRBD1 (5 bases). Trimming stripped 7 bases from V and 7 bases from J, with 14 bases between. The CDR3 spans 12 residues. In germline, CDR1 is DFQATT, CDR2 SNEGSKA (reference sequence). CDR3 region: CSVLMGGQPQHF. The CDR3 DNA is TGCAGTGTTCTGATGGGGGGACAGCCCCAGCATTTT.

This clonotype showed up many times. The CDR3 here is CASSLDRAQPQHF. For the CDR3, the DNA is TGCGCCAGCAGCTTGGACCGGGCTCAGCCCCAGCATTTT. The chain has TRBV5-1 and TRBJ1-5, with D uncertain. CDR1 and CDR2 from the germline V gene are SGHRS and YFSETQ. V was shortened by 0 bases and J by 6 bases, with 7 bases between the two germline ends. This CDR3 is built from 13 residues. Supplemented by reference TRBV5-1 and TRBJ1-5, the full variable domain reads KAGVTQTPRYLIKTRGQQVTLSCSPISGHRSVSWYQQTPGQGLQFLFEYFSETQRNKGNFPGRFSGRQFSNSRSEMNVSTLELGDSALYLCASSLDRAQPQHFGDGTRLSIL.

The sample holds many counts of this clonotype. This chain links TRBV11-2 with TRBJ2-7, with D perhaps TRBD1 (5 bases). Per the germline V gene, CDR1 is SGHAT and CDR2 is FQNNGV. This CDR3 has 12 amino acids. V gave up 5 bases and J gave up 6 bases, with 11 bases separating them. As DNA, the CDR3 is TGTGCCAGCAGCCAGGGCGGTGTCGAGCAGTACTTC. It is translated as CASSQGGVEQYF.

A few counts support this clonotype. The chain couples TRBV11-1 to TRBJ2-1, with 14 bases aligning to TRBD2. Losses at the gene ends were 2 bases for V and 10 bases for J; bases not matched to a gene: 13. This CDR3 contains 18 residues. Germline values: CDR1 SGHAT, CDR2 FQDESV (reference sequence). The CDR3 DNA is TGTGCCAGCAGCTTAAGGGGACTAGCGGGAGATTTTAATGGGGAGCAGTTCTTC. This encodes CASSLRGLAGDFNGEQFF.

In its sample, this clonotype was seen many times. The CDR3 DNA reads TGTGCCAGCAGCGCTGTTTGGGACACCGGCTCTGGAAACACCATATATTTT. This gives the protein CASSAVWDTGSGNTIYF. The rearrangement links TRBV9 to TRBJ1-3; maybe TRBD1 (6 bases). V was cut by 3 bases and J by 0 bases, with 16 bases left in between. This CDR3 is built from 17 residues. Germline V lookup: CDR1 SGDLS, CDR2 YYNGEE.

This clonotype has a handful of counts. CDR3 in amino acids: CASSRSGETQYF. DNA for the CDR3: TGTGCCAGCAGCCGCAGCGGAGAGACCCAGTACTTC. The rearrangement links TRBV7-2 to TRBJ2-5; D is perhaps TRBD2 (5 bases). Germline lookup yields CDR1 SGHTA and CDR2 FQGNSA. The ends were cut back, 5 bases at V and 4 bases at J, with 8 bases in the middle. The CDR3 has 12 amino acids.

This clonotype was seen many times. The chain employs TRBV9 and TRBJ2-5; D is ambiguous. Trimming removed 4 bases at V and 2 bases at J, with 12 bases between. Germline V lookup: CDR1 SGDLS, CDR2 YYNGEE. CDR3 length: 14 residues. Here the CDR3 reads CASSPSGTQETQYF. In DNA form, the CDR3 reads TGTGCCAGCAGCCCATCAGGAACGCAAGAGACCCAGTACTTC. The full variable domain, with the rest looked up from reference TRBV9 and TRBJ2-5, is DSGVTQTPKHLITATGQRVTLRCSPRSGDLSVYWYQQSLDQGLQFLIQYYNGEERAKGNILERFSAQQFPDLHSELNLSSLELGDSALYFCASSPSGTQETQYFGPGTRLLVL.

This clonotype was seen at least ten times. The V gene is TRBV7-2, the J gene TRBJ2-7, with D perhaps TRBD2 (6 bases). CDR3 size: 15 residues. V was cut by 2 bases and J by 3 bases, with 14 bases left in between. The germline V gene has CDR1 SGHTA and CDR2 FQGNSA. The chain's CDR3 is CASSLMGGSLYEQYF. The DNA of the CDR3 is TGTGCCAGCAGCTTAATGGGGGGATCCCTCTACGAGCAGTACTTC. Using reference TRBV7-2 and TRBJ2-7 for the parts outside the CDR3, the full variable domain is GAGVSQSPSNKVTEKGKDVELRCDPISGHTALYWYRQSLGQGLEFLIYFQGNSAPDKSGLPSDRFSAERTGGSVSTLTIQRTQQEDSAVYLCASSLMGGSLYEQYFGPGTRLTVT.